The sequence of this T cell receptor beta chain was determined in a study of shared clonotypes between healthy human individuals. The naive CD8 subset, CD45RO-negative cells positively selected for CCR7, excluded terminally differentiated effector memory CD45RA+ cells. Assay used: immunoSEQ multiplex PCR; TCRdb lists only in-frame clones, some missing. The data hold about 2.1 million clones, with roughly 93% observed a single time. This clone is a singleton in its sample. The sequenced sample was naive CD8+ T cells from PBMCs. The source of this sequence is a man aged 18 to 30 in good health. Some clones in this sample may be carry-over from other donors' samples.

The CDR3 DNA reads as TGTGCCAGCAGTTGGGGTTACACTGGCGGCACAGATACGCAGTATTTT. This gives the protein CASSWGYTGGTDTQYF. V usage is TRBV27 and J usage is TRBJ2-3, with D uncertain. V dropped 4 bases and J dropped 1 base, with 15 bases sitting between them. Germline V gene sequence: CDR1 MNHEY, CDR2 SMNVEV (reference sequence). The CDR3 has 16 amino acids.